The 8 T cell receptor beta chains given below trace back to one sample, sequenced in a study of T cells in Graves' hyperthyroidism and ophthalmopathy. RNA transcripts gave rise to amplified TCR beta CDR3 regions. Initially, a first-round RT-PCR of the TCR CDR3 employed the HTBI primer set. Using its own MiXCR run on the multiplex PCR reads, TCRdb lists one record per CDR3 protein. In the table there are more than 550,000 distinct CDR3 sequences, 17% of which are singletons. Material: blood. The receptors here all came from a man aged 50-60 years with Graves' hyperthyroidism.

The chain uses TRBV7-6 and TRBJ2-1, with TRBD2 matching 12 bases. The CDR3 totals 17 residues. Germline values: CDR1 SGHVS, CDR2 FNYEAQ. J gave up 8 bases and V 1 base, and 9 bases lay outside the gene matches. CDR3 sequence (DNA): TGTGCCAGCAGCTTAGAGCAGTGGGGACTAGCGGGCGATGAGCAGTTCTTC. Translation: CASSLEQWGLAGDEQFF.

This clonotype has ten or more counts. The chain joins TRBV27 to TRBJ2-7; TRBD1 matches at 11 bases. The J call may be mistaken, given a closer DNA end match to TRBJ2-1. The CDR3 totals 16 residues. Germline loops: CDR1 MNHEY, CDR2 SMNVEV (reference sequence). Here the CDR3 reads CASSPPTGQGGYEQFF. DNA for the CDR3: TGTGCCAGCAGTCCGCCCACGGGACAGGGGGGCTACGAGCAGTTCTTC.

This clonotype showed up just a few times. The rearrangement uses TRBV7-9 and TRBJ2-7; D unresolved. The V end was cut by 5 bases, the J end by 0 bases, with 20 bases between. Germline lookup yields CDR1 SEHNR and CDR2 FQNEAQ (reference sequence). The CDR3 loop spans 17 amino acids. Here the CDR3 DNA reads TGTGCCAGCAGCCCGAATTCCCGCATGAAGAGCTCCTACGAGCAGTACTTC. Translating gives CASSPNSRMKSSYEQYF.

This clonotype has only a few counts. V gene TRBV9 combines with J gene TRBJ2-7; 7 bases line up with TRBD2. Germline loops: CDR1 SGDLS, CDR2 YYNGEE. With 0 bases clipped from V and 6 bases from J, the junction kept 6 bases outside the gene matches. The CDR3 loop spans 14 amino acids. The DNA of the CDR3 is TGTGCCAGCAGCGTAGAGGGAGGGTCGGGCGAGCAGTACTTC. Its translation: CASSVEGGSGEQYF. The full variable domain, in which reference TRBV9 and TRBJ2-7 provide the parts outside the CDR3, is DSGVTQTPKHLITATGQRVTLRCSPRSGDLSVYWYQQSLDQGLQFLIQYYNGEERAKGNILERFSAQQFPDLHSELNLSSLELGDSALYFCASSVEGGSGEQYFGPGTRLTVT.

The gene calls are TRBV5-4 and TRBJ1-4; D may be TRBD1 (6 bases). Germline CDR1 is SGHNT and CDR2 is YYREEE (reference sequence). There are 15 residues in the CDR3. V dropped 4 bases and J dropped 4 bases, with 14 bases sitting between them. The DNA of the CDR3 is TGTGCCAGCAGCGGGGGGGGCAGGGGTAATGAAAAACTGTTTTTT. This sequence encodes CASSGGGRGNEKLFF.

Concerning this clonotype itself: The junction differs from germline at one of its ends, possibly a read error. This chain links TRBV5-1 with TRBJ2-7, with D possibly being TRBD2 (5 bases). This CDR3 region has 12 residues. The germline V gene encodes CDR1 SGHRS and CDR2 YFSETQ. CDR3 protein: CASSSAGYGQYF. CDR3 nucleotides: TGCGCCAGCAGCTCCGCGGGTTACGGGCAGTACTTC. Supplemented by reference TRBV5-1 and TRBJ2-7, the full variable domain reads KAGVTQTPRYLIKTRGQQVTLSCSPISGHRSVSWYQQTPGQGLQFLFEYFSETQRNKGNFPGRFSGRQFSNSRSEMNVSTLELGDSALYLCASSSAGYGQYFGPGTRLTVT.

This clonotype was counted many times. V usage is TRBV28 and J usage is TRBJ2-2; 12 bases are a match to TRBD2. Germline lookup yields CDR1 MDHEN and CDR2 SYDVKM. V dropped 5 bases and J dropped 1; count of bases not matched to a gene: 2. This CDR3 is 16 amino acids long. The CDR3 sequence: CASSILAGGNTGELFF. In DNA, the CDR3 is TGTGCCAGCAGTATACTAGCGGGAGGGAACACCGGGGAGCTGTTTTTT. The whole variable domain, remainder taken from reference TRBV28 and TRBJ2-2, is DVKVTQSSRYLVKRTGEKVFLECVQDMDHENMFWYRQDPGLGLRLIYFSYDVKMKEKGDIPEGYSVSREKKERFSLILESASTNQTSMYLCASSILAGGNTGELFFGEGSRLTVL.

Only a few counts were recorded for this clonotype. This chain joins TRBV18 and TRBJ1-1; 7 bases align to TRBD1. V lost 5 bases to trimming and J lost 3 bases; unmatched junction nucleotides: 6. This CDR3 contains 14 residues. Germline CDR1 and CDR2: KGHSH and LQKENI. The CDR3, as DNA: TGTGCCAGCTCAGTGACAGGGTGGGACACTGAAGCTTTCTTT. Its translation is CASSVTGWDTEAFF.